This T cell receptor beta chain was recorded in a study of T cells in Graves' hyperthyroidism and ophthalmopathy (dated by TCRdb to about 2019). About the full investigation: Peripheral blood samples were taken at the time of initial diagnosis, prior to any treatment. To identify distinguishing TCR V-J signatures, a discovery cohort of around 100 patients was used, comprising 40 to 45 with Graves' ophthalmopathy and around 57 with stable Graves' hyperthyroidism. An independent validation cohort of under 20 hyperthyroidism patients and 17 patients who later progressed to ophthalmopathy tested prospective prediction of ophthalmopathy. The roughly 94 discovery patients were randomly split 7:3 into training and test sets. In addition, the study compared T-cell repertoires in thyroid tissue and in blood from five to seven Graves' hyperthyroidism patients. Once sampling was done, hyperthyroidism patients were given methimazole at a starting dose of 30 mg daily, whereas ophthalmopathy patients were given high-dose intravenous methylprednisolone. The paper describes TCR Vbeta CDR3 sequencing of 135 peripheral blood samples, made up of under 50 ophthalmopathy patients, roughly 75 hyperthyroidism patients and 17 progressor patients.

Study-level results and caveats: No statistical method was used to set the sample size in advance, and investigators knew the group allocation. During validation, the model predicted progression to ophthalmopathy a median of about 6.3 months ahead of onset, with 70.59% sensitivity and more than 72% specificity. In cross-validation, a model built on a 13 V-J signature told ophthalmopathy apart from stable hyperthyroidism with 85% to 90% sensitivity and roughly 81% specificity, and in testing the same model reached 80%/75%. Most expanded thyroid clonotypes (frequency above 0.001) were also detected in blood, suggesting blood repertoires may reflect thyroid immune responses.

This clonotype has at least ten counts. The antigen it binds to is not known. Base qualities are not provided; no much larger clone lies one nucleotide away. Trimming at the junction amounts to 3 bases on V and 2 bases on J, and the germline ends lie 11 bases apart. Sequences GTSNPN (CDR1) and SVGIG (CDR2) are obtained from the germline V gene (reference sequence). Inclusive of the bounding cysteine and phenylalanine, the CDR3 is 13 residues long. CDR3 DNA only is kept here, 39 bases in frame from base 1. Amplification of TCR beta CDR3 regions was carried out from RNA transcripts. A first-round RT-PCR of the TCR CDR3 used the HTBI primer set with the Qiagen OneStep RT-PCR kit. Libraries were constructed in a second round of multiplex PCR, after which size selection and purification were performed. Paired-end sequencing of the libraries was performed with 100 bp reads on an Illumina HiSeq2000. The paper's data handling went like this. SOAPnuke was used to process the raw data, throwing out any read that contained adapters or uncalled bases, had a mean Phred below 15, or lacked an exact constant-primer or identifier match. COPE v1.2.5 was used to merge high-quality paired reads, and clonotypes were defined as unique nucleotide sequences. MiTCR v1.1 was used to align the clonotypes against IMGT TRBV, TRBD and TRBJ reference segments. The analysis included only V-J combinations with a frequency above 0.0001, which together covered over 98% of the repertoires. The TCS score was defined as F50 (clonal expansion) divided by E x V (chaos), with BLOSUM62-based TCRdist calculated between CDR3 peptides within each V-J. Welch's t-statistics and random forest reduced 500 to 650 V-J features to around 14, which were used in a naive Bayes classifier (R e1071). TCRdb reprocessing: public reads trimmed at Q25 with fastp, clones called with MiXCR, in-frame beta chains kept. Entries are consolidated by CDR3 protein sequence, retaining the most common genes and DNA. The V and J calls follow TCRdb's processing rather than the paper's. The sample yields over 700,000 distinct CDR3 sequences; over 15% were counted once. The ten largest clones add up to roughly a sixth of the sample.

The hyperthyroidism patients were between 18 and 65 years old and newly diagnosed, with a disease duration of less than 2 months. Any patient with an uncontrolled infection, another autoimmune disease, pregnancy or lactation was excluded. Diagnoses were established on the basis of clinical symptoms, serum thyroxine and TRAb, thyroid ultrasound, and orbital computed tomography. Blood from progressor patients was drawn when they were first diagnosed with hyperthyroidism, before any ophthalmopathy symptoms appeared. PBMCs were separated from approximately 10 ml of fresh peripheral blood using Ficoll-Paque density gradient centrifugation. Progressor patients were first diagnosed with Graves' hyperthyroidism and then developed ophthalmopathy during follow-up. Trizol reagent was used to extract total RNA, and RNA quality was then checked on an Agilent 2100 Bioanalyzer.

The sequenced sample was blood. This TCR derives from a woman between 45 and 60 years old with Graves' hyperthyroidism that later progressed to Graves' ophthalmopathy. This sequence uses TRBV30 and TRBJ2-7, with the D gene tentatively TRBD1 or TRBD2, based on 5 matching bases in each. The nucleotide sequence reads as follows: TGTGCCTGGAGCTGGGACGGTCCCTACGAGCAGTACTTC. The encoded protein is CAWSWDGPYEQYF.